This TCR beta chain was obtained from a study of cytomegalovirus exposure and HLA in healthy donors. Study-level background: Across under 450 genotyped donors, approximately 81% landed in the Caucasian-associated ancestry cluster.

Primers included in the PCR were 60 Vbeta and 13 Jbeta primers. Source study methods: In a later analysis, the count reached approximately 80 million unique TCR beta chains, with about 10 million shared. The assay was immunoSEQ multiplex PCR, and TCRdb's table has in-frame clones only and misses some. V and J calls and clone size are copied from that table; D and trimming were computed from the DNA. In total, the table holds under 40,000 clones. To note about this clone: Its specificity is not known.

The CDR3 is 15 amino acids. CDR1 LNHDA and CDR2 SQIVND come from the germline V gene (reference sequence). V was clipped by 1 base and J by 7 bases, with 14 bases between them. Study outcomes and limitations: A later analysis linked 15,000 to 20,000 TCR beta sequences to HLA alleles at 0.05 false discovery rate. It was likely that a cluster of highly shared sequence variants was a sequencing artifact.

The V and J genes are TRBV19 and TRBJ1-5, with D maybe TRBD1 (5 bases). The clonotype was recovered from a female donor in good health and CMV-seronegative. The material sequenced was PBMCs. In DNA, the CDR3 is TGTGCCAGTAGTATAGTAGTAGTGGGGGGGCAGCCCCAGCATTTT. It encodes CASSIVVVGGQPQHF.